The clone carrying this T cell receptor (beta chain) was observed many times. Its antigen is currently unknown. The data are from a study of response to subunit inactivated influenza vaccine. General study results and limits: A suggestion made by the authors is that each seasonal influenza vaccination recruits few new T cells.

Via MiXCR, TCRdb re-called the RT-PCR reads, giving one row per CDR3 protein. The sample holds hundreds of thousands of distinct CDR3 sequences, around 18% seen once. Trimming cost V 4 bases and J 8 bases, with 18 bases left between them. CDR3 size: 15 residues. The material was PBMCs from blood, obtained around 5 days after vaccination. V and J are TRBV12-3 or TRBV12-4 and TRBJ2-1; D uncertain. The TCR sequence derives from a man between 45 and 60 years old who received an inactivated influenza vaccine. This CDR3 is CASSSPVWGRDEQFF. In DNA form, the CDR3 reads TGTGCCAGCAGTTCCCCCGTTTGGGGTCGGGATGAGCAGTTCTTC.